What follows are 24 T cell receptor beta chains derived from one specimen sequenced in a study of technical replicates of blood from several donors. Clones were sequenced by immunoSEQ multiplex PCR, and TCRdb holds only the in-frame ones, with some missing. The sample yields tens of thousands of clones, approximately 94% seen once. Specimen: T cells isolated from PBMCs. The source is a human donor in good health.

The gene calls are TRBV10-1 and TRBJ1-2, with D uncertain. CDR1 is WNHNN, CDR2 SYGVQD, per germline (reference sequence). Trimming shortened V by 8 bases and J by 2 bases, and 15 bases separated the two germline ends. The CDR3 is made up of 14 amino acids. The CDR3 DNA is TGCGCCAGCCCTGGGGAGGGAGGAAACTATGGCTACACCTTC. Protein: CASPGEGGNYGYTF.

The V and J genes are TRBV7-9 and TRBJ1-5, with D unresolved. The germline CDR1 and CDR2 sequences are SEHNR and FQNEAQ (reference sequence). The CDR3 is made up of 14 amino acids. The V gene lost 2 bases and the J gene lost 6 bases, with 11 bases spanning the gap. The chain's CDR3 is CASSLFQGGQPQHF. CDR3 nucleotides: TGTGCCAGCAGCTTATTTCAAGGAGGTCAGCCCCAGCATTTT.

The genes are TRBV5-1 and TRBJ2-7; 9 positions match TRBD1. The CDR3 loop spans 14 amino acids. Trimming removed 4 bases from V and 3 bases from J; junction bases left unmatched: 5. Germline CDR1 is SGHRS and CDR2 is YFSETQ. Here the CDR3 reads CASSAGQGVYEQYF. The DNA for the CDR3 is TGCGCCAGCAGCGCGGGACAGGGAGTCTACGAGCAGTACTTC.

This clone was counted once. V and J are TRBV6-4 and TRBJ1-5, with 11 bases identical to TRBD1. CDR1 and CDR2 (germline): MRHNA, SNTAGT. The CDR3 is made up of 18 amino acids. Trimming took 5 bases from V and 5 from J; bases not matched to a gene: 14. The CDR3 DNA follows: TGTGCCAGCAGTAGGACAGGGGGCGCCTTACTAGATTATCAGCCCCAGCATTTT. Its protein product is CASSRTGGALLDYQPQHF.

This clone was detected once. The chain links TRBV6-6 to TRBJ1-5; 7 positions match TRBD1. The CDR3 extends over 15 amino acids. V lost 8 bases to trimming and J lost 5 bases; unmatched junction nucleotides: 12. Per the germline V gene, CDR1 is MNHNY and CDR2 is SVGAGI (reference sequence). This chain's CDR3 is CASRFSAGGHQPQHF. DNA of the CDR3: TGTGCCAGCCGATTCTCGGCAGGGGGGCATCAGCCCCAGCATTTT.

This clone was found once. This chain joins TRBV27 and TRBJ2-2; possible D gene TRBD2, 6 bases. The V end lost 8 bases, the J end lost 3 bases, and 7 bases lay between the germline ends. CDR1 and CDR2 from the germline V gene are MNHEY and SMNVEV (reference sequence). CDR3 length: 12 residues. As DNA, the CDR3 is TGTGCCAGCGGGGAGGACACCGGGGAGCTGTTTTTT. It yields the protein CASGEDTGELFF.

This clone was recorded only once. The CDR3 nucleotides are TGTGCCAGCAGTGATGTGGGGGCCTGGGAGCAGTTCTTC. As protein: CASSDVGAWEQFF. The chain has TRBV6-1 and TRBJ2-1, with a possible D match to TRBD1 (6 bases). Looked up from germline, CDR1 is MNHNS and CDR2 is SASEGT. The CDR3 is made up of 13 amino acids. V lost 3 bases and J 10 bases, leaving 13 bases between the germline ends.

V and J are TRBV5-4 and TRBJ2-7, with TRBD2 matching 11 bases. The CDR3 totals 18 residues. The V gene's germline CDR1 is SGHNT and CDR2 YYREEE (reference sequence). The V segment lost 4 bases and the J segment 4 bases; nucleotides outside the gene matches: 16. CDR3 amino acids: CASSKGSFLASGGYEQYF. The DNA for the CDR3 is TGTGCCAGCAGCAAGGGCTCGTTTCTGGCTAGCGGGGGGTACGAGCAGTACTTC.

J is TRBJ2-7 and V is TRBV28; TRBD1 aligns across 10 bases. With V trimmed by 3 bases and J by 7 bases, 6 bases remained unmatched. Looked up from germline, CDR1 is MDHEN and CDR2 is SYDVKM. The CDR3 length is 14 residues. DNA of the CDR3: TGTGCCAGCAGTTTTCGGACAGGGGGTCGTGAGCAGTACTTC. This translates into CASSFRTGGREQYF.

The chain links TRBV6-6 to TRBJ2-2; the D is unclear. The CDR3 is 14 residues long. Looked up from germline, CDR1 is MNHNY and CDR2 is SVGAGI (reference sequence). V was shortened by 6 bases and J by 1 base, with 9 bases between the two germline ends. The CDR3 region has the DNA TGTGCCAGCAGGACACTTGAGAACACCGGGGAGCTGTTTTTT. Encoded protein: CASRTLENTGELFF.

Regarding this clone: A junction boundary mismatches the germline segment, possibly from a read error. The rearrangement joins TRBV28 to TRBJ2-2; 10 nucleotides line up with TRBD1. Germline assignment: CDR1 MDHEN and CDR2 SYDVKM. The CDR3 consists of 12 residues. CDR3 DNA: TGCAGGACAGGGGGAAACACCGGGGAGCTGTTTTTT. It codes for CRTGGNTGELFF.

V usage is TRBV30 and J usage is TRBJ1-6; TRBD1 might be the D (6 bases). Per the germline V gene, CDR1 is GTSNPN and CDR2 is SVGIG (reference sequence). The CDR3 has 12 residues. The V end lost 0 bases, the J end lost 13 bases, and 10 bases lay between the germline ends. CDR3 sequence reads: CAWSVKGGPLHF. The CDR3 nucleotides are TGTGCCTGGAGTGTCAAGGGGGGGCCCCTCCACTTT.

The genes are TRBV6-1 and TRBJ1-3, with D possibly being TRBD1 (6 bases). The CDR3 consists of 15 residues. Germline CDR1 and CDR2: MNHNS and SASEGT. V dropped 5 bases and J dropped 10 bases, with 21 bases sitting between them. CDR3 in DNA: TGTGCCAGCAGTTTAGGGGGGGACGGGGTCCGAACCATATATTTT. The encoded protein is CASSLGGDGVRTIYF.

Comment on this clone: This CDR3 is also generated by other DNA sequences in the sample. V usage is TRBV5-1 and J usage is TRBJ1-1; D unclear. The CDR3 has 13 residues. V lost 0 bases to trimming and J lost 1 base, with 4 bases between them. In germline, CDR1 is SGHRS, CDR2 YFSETQ. In nucleotides, the CDR3 is TGCGCCAGCAGCTTGGGAGGGAACACTGAAGCTTTCTTT. It codes for CASSLGGNTEAFF.

The chain uses TRBV11-1 and TRBJ2-1; 10 bases align to TRBD1. CDR3 length equals 14 residues. CDR1 is SGHAT and CDR2 is FQDESV in the germline V gene (reference sequence). Losses at the gene ends were 3 bases for V and 5 bases for J; bases not matched to a gene: 1. DNA of the CDR3: TGTGCCAGCAGCTTGGACAGGGGGAACAATGAGCAGTTCTTC. Translating gives CASSLDRGNNEQFF. The whole variable domain, remainder taken from reference TRBV11-1 and TRBJ2-1, is EAEVAQSPRYKITEKSQAVAFWCDPISGHATLYWYRQILGQGPELLVQFQDESVVDDSQLPKDRFSAERLKGVDSTLKIQPAELGDSAMYLCASSLDRGNNEQFFGPGTRLTVL.

The V gene is TRBV27, the J gene TRBJ2-7; 11 bases align to TRBD2. The trim removed 8 bases at V and 5 bases at J, leaving 8 bases unmatched. CDR1 and CDR2 from the germline V gene are MNHEY and SMNVEV (reference sequence). This CDR3 spans 14 amino acids. The CDR3 here is CASGRLAGTHEQYF. The CDR3 coding sequence is TGTGCCAGCGGCCGACTAGCGGGAACCCACGAGCAGTACTTC.

The chain links TRBV4-1 to TRBJ2-7, with 10 bases that match TRBD1. CDR1 is MGHRA, CDR2 YSYEKL, per germline. The V segment lost 0 bases and the J segment 3 bases; nucleotides outside the gene matches: 5. This CDR3 is built from 16 residues. CDR3 nucleotide sequence: TGCGCCAGCAGCCAAGATGGGGACAGGGGAAGCTACGAGCAGTACTTC. As protein: CASSQDGDRGSYEQYF.

V is TRBV18 and J is TRBJ1-6; no clear D gene. The V gene lost 1 base and the J gene lost 5 bases, with 6 bases spanning the gap. This CDR3 spans 14 amino acids. From germline, CDR1 is KGHSH and CDR2 LQKENI. The CDR3 DNA follows: TGTGCCAGCTCACCACAGTCAGATAATTCACCCCTCCACTTT. Its protein is CASSPQSDNSPLHF.

This clone has just one count. The V call is TRBV28, the J call TRBJ1-4, with D tentatively TRBD1 (5 bases). Germline V gene data show CDR1 as MDHEN and CDR2 as SYDVKM. The V and J ends lost 3 bases and 8 bases respectively, with 19 bases between them. This CDR3 is built from 16 residues. CDR3 in DNA: TGTGCCAGCAGTTTGGGGCACACGGTTGCGGGGGAAAAACTGTTTTTT. Its translation is CASSLGHTVAGEKLFF.

This chain joins TRBV2 and TRBJ2-6, with no clear D. Per germline, CDR1 SNHLY and CDR2 FYNNEI. Trimming shortened V by 5 bases and J by 0 bases, and 5 bases separated the two germline ends. CDR3 size: 14 residues. CDR3 nucleotide sequence: TGTGCCAGCAGTATTATCTCTGGGGCCAACGTCCTGACTTTC. Translation: CASSIISGANVLTF.

The chain combines TRBV6-1 with TRBJ2-7; perhaps TRBD2 as D (6 bases). The CDR3 has 15 amino acids. V lost 0 bases, J lost 7 bases, and 16 bases lay in between. Per germline, CDR1 MNHNS and CDR2 SASEGT. Here the CDR3 reads CASSEAGGLLGEQYF. As DNA, the CDR3 is TGTGCCAGCAGTGAAGCGGGGGGACTGCTAGGAGAGCAGTACTTC.

The J gene is TRBJ1-2, the V gene TRBV11-2, with D tentatively TRBD1 (6 bases). CDR1 is SGHAT, CDR2 FQNNGV, per germline. There are 16 residues in the CDR3. V dropped 6 bases and J dropped 1 base, with 18 bases sitting between them. The CDR3 loop is CASSQGRQASNYGYTF. The CDR3 nucleotides are TGTGCCAGCAGTCAAGGAAGACAGGCCAGTAACTATGGCTACACCTTC.

The rearrangement uses TRBV2 and TRBJ2-7; D is unresolved. This CDR3 is 14 amino acids long. V shed 0 bases and J shed 1 base, with 7 bases lying between them. Germline V lookup: CDR1 SNHLY, CDR2 FYNNEI. Here the CDR3 DNA reads TGTGCCAGCAGTGAAGCGCACAGTTCCTACGAGCAGTACTTC. Amino acid sequence: CASSEAHSSYEQYF.

The V call is TRBV23-1, the J call TRBJ1-2, with 10 bases that match TRBD1. TRBV23-1 qualifies as an ORF whose function is uncertain. The CDR3 has 17 amino acids. J was trimmed by 4 bases and V by 10 bases; bases with no gene match: 18. This chain's CDR3 is CAKTKRDRGLLGYGYTF. The CDR3, as DNA: TGCGCCAAAACAAAACGGGACAGGGGCCTCCTGGGCTATGGCTACACCTTC.